A selection of T cell receptor beta chains follows, all from one sample in a study of technical replicates of blood from a few donors. Libraries were prepared by immunoSEQ multiplex PCR; TCRdb keeps only in-frame clonotypes and omits some of them. The data hold about 79,000 clones, with 91% observed a single time. Sequenced sample: T cells isolated from PBMCs. Every receptor here comes from a human donor in good health. Some clones in this sample may be carry-over from other donors' samples. CDR3s include the opening cysteine and the closing phenylalanine or tryptophan. Fields, in order: J gene, V gene, D gene, clone size, CDR3 protein, CDR3 DNA. D genes are given only for firm matches. Expanded clones are given a class, and other clones once, few, many or no size at all.

J gene: TRBJ1-2; V gene: TRBV29-1; D gene: TRBD1; clone size: once; CDR3 protein: CSVSGQGIGYTF; CDR3 DNA: TGCAGCGTCTCGGGACAGGGGATCGGCTACACCTTC
J gene: TRBJ2-5; V gene: TRBV30; D gene: NA; clone size: NA; CDR3 protein: CAWSGAGGRETQYF; CDR3 DNA: TGTGCCTGGAGTGGAGCAGGGGGGCGAGAGACCCAGTACTTC
J gene: TRBJ2-7; V gene: TRBV6-6; D gene: TRBD1; clone size: NA; CDR3 protein: CASSYKGADYEQYF; CDR3 DNA: TGTGCCAGCAGTTACAAGGGGGCGGACTACGAGCAGTACTTC
J gene: TRBJ2-5; V gene: TRBV7-9; D gene: NA; clone size: once; CDR3 protein: CASSFTRERETQYF; CDR3 DNA: TGTGCCAGCAGCTTCACCCGGGAGCGAGAGACCCAGTACTTC
J gene: TRBJ2-1; V gene: TRBV9; D gene: TRBD2; clone size: NA; CDR3 protein: CASSVGLSSGHEQFF; CDR3 DNA: TGTGCCAGCAGCGTAGGTCTGTCTAGCGGACATGAGCAGTTCTTC
J gene: TRBJ2-7; V gene: TRBV5-1; D gene: NA; clone size: NA; CDR3 protein: CASSSGYEQYF; CDR3 DNA: TGCGCCAGCAGCTCGGGGTACGAGCAGTACTTC
J gene: TRBJ1-4; V gene: TRBV29-1; D gene: NA; clone size: NA; CDR3 protein: CSVEASGQAYDNEKLFF; CDR3 DNA: TGCAGCGTTGAAGCCTCGGGACAAGCCTACGATAATGAAAAACTGTTTTTT
J gene: TRBJ2-5; V gene: TRBV11-2; D gene: NA; clone size: NA; CDR3 protein: CASRSMRAGRQETQYF; CDR3 DNA: TGTGCCAGCCGTAGTATGAGGGCAGGGAGGCAAGAGACCCAGTACTTC
J gene: TRBJ2-1; V gene: TRBV18; D gene: NA; clone size: NA; CDR3 protein: CASSGRIEQSSYNEQFF; CDR3 DNA: TGTGCCAGCTCAGGGAGGATCGAGCAGAGCTCCTACAATGAGCAGTTCTTC
J gene: TRBJ1-1; V gene: TRBV11-3; D gene: NA; clone size: few; CDR3 protein: CASSTAPGAEAFF; CDR3 DNA: TGTGCCAGCAGCACCGCCCCGGGTGCTGAAGCTTTCTTT
J gene: TRBJ2-6; V gene: TRBV28; D gene: NA; clone size: NA; CDR3 protein: CASSFTGDPTTGANVLTF; CDR3 DNA: TGTGCCAGCAGTTTTACTGGCGACCCAACTACTGGGGCCAACGTCCTGACTTTC
J gene: TRBJ2-7; V gene: TRBV5-4; D gene: NA; clone size: once; CDR3 protein: CASSLGEADEQYF; CDR3 DNA: TGTGCCAGCAGCTTGGGGGAGGCGGATGAGCAGTACTTC
J gene: TRBJ2-1; V gene: TRBV5-6; D gene: NA; clone size: NA; CDR3 protein: CASSLALAESSYNEQFF; CDR3 DNA: TGTGCCAGCAGCTTGGCTTTGGCGGAGAGCTCCTACAATGAGCAGTTCTTC
J gene: TRBJ2-3; V gene: TRBV2; D gene: TRBD2; clone size: NA; CDR3 protein: CASRRLAGGSTDTQYF; CDR3 DNA: TGTGCCAGCAGAAGACTAGCGGGAGGGAGCACAGATACGCAGTATTTT
J gene: TRBJ1-1; V gene: TRBV28; D gene: NA; clone size: NA; CDR3 protein: CASSLAGDTEAFF; CDR3 DNA: TGTGCCAGCAGTTTAGCGGGTGACACTGAAGCTTTCTTT
J gene: TRBJ1-3; V gene: TRBV11-3; D gene: NA; clone size: once; CDR3 protein: CASSADSGDGNTIYF; CDR3 DNA: TGTGCCAGCAGCGCTGACTCAGGGGATGGAAACACCATATATTTT
J gene: TRBJ1-5; V gene: TRBV5-6; D gene: NA; clone size: NA; CDR3 protein: CASSLGQNQPQHF; CDR3 DNA: TGTGCCAGCAGCTTGGGTCAGAATCAGCCCCAGCATTTT
J gene: TRBJ1-6; V gene: TRBV5-4; D gene: NA; clone size: NA; CDR3 protein: CASSLDAGGNSPLHF; CDR3 DNA: TGTGCCAGCAGCTTGGATGCGGGAGGGAATTCACCCCTCCACTTT
J gene: TRBJ2-2; V gene: TRBV7-9; D gene: NA; clone size: NA; CDR3 protein: CASSSEGPDTGELFF; CDR3 DNA: TGTGCCAGCAGCTCAGAGGGCCCTGACACCGGGGAGCTGTTTTTT
J gene: TRBJ1-2; V gene: TRBV7-2; D gene: NA; clone size: NA; CDR3 protein: CASSALEDGYTF; CDR3 DNA: TGTGCCAGCAGCGCCCTCGAGGATGGCTACACCTTC
J gene: TRBJ2-4; V gene: TRBV6-6; D gene: TRBD1; clone size: NA; CDR3 protein: CASRSGTGNIQYF; CDR3 DNA: TGTGCCAGCAGATCCGGGACAGGGAACATTCAGTACTTC
J gene: TRBJ2-7; V gene: TRBV7-8; D gene: TRBD2; clone size: NA; CDR3 protein: CASSYLSGRLNEQYF; CDR3 DNA: TGTGCCAGCAGCTACCTTAGCGGGAGGCTAAACGAGCAGTACTTC
J gene: TRBJ1-5; V gene: TRBV6-5; D gene: NA; clone size: NA; CDR3 protein: CASSYRDSNQPQHF; CDR3 DNA: TGTGCCAGCAGTTATCGGGATAGCAATCAGCCCCAGCATTTT
J gene: TRBJ2-3; V gene: TRBV28; D gene: NA; clone size: NA; CDR3 protein: CASRSWGRTDTQYF; CDR3 DNA: TGTGCCAGCAGGAGCTGGGGGCGCACAGATACGCAGTATTTT
J gene: TRBJ2-1; V gene: TRBV9; D gene: TRBD2; clone size: NA; CDR3 protein: CASSSGTSGFHEQFF; CDR3 DNA: TGTGCCAGCAGCTCCGGGACTAGCGGGTTTCATGAGCAGTTCTTC
J gene: TRBJ2-7; V gene: TRBV2; D gene: NA; clone size: NA; CDR3 protein: CASSEYEASYEQYF; CDR3 DNA: TGTGCCAGCAGTGAATATGAGGCCTCCTACGAGCAGTACTTC
J gene: TRBJ1-1; V gene: TRBV28; D gene: NA; clone size: few; CDR3 protein: CASSLRDSLMNTEAFF; CDR3 DNA: TGTGCCAGCAGTTTAAGGGACTCTCTCATGAACACTGAAGCTTTCTTT
J gene: TRBJ1-1; V gene: TRBV7-9; D gene: NA; clone size: few; CDR3 protein: CAIRENTEAFF; CDR3 DNA: TGTGCCATCCGAGAGAACACTGAAGCTTTCTTT
J gene: TRBJ2-2; V gene: TRBV14; D gene: NA; clone size: NA; CDR3 protein: CASSQRGTNTGELFF; CDR3 DNA: TGTGCCAGCAGCCAACGGGGGACGAACACCGGGGAGCTGTTTTTT
J gene: TRBJ1-1; V gene: TRBV7-9; D gene: NA; clone size: NA; CDR3 protein: CASSPREGVNTEAFF; CDR3 DNA: TGTGCCAGCAGCCCTAGGGAGGGTGTAAACACTGAAGCTTTCTTT
J gene: TRBJ1-3; V gene: TRBV30; D gene: TRBD1; clone size: NA; CDR3 protein: CAWSRLGTVASGNTIYF; CDR3 DNA: TGTGCCTGGAGCCGCCTCGGGACAGTCGCCTCGGGAAACACCATATATTTT
J gene: TRBJ1-3; V gene: TRBV30; D gene: NA; clone size: NA; CDR3 protein: CAWRPGGGNTIYF; CDR3 DNA: TGTGCCTGGAGGCCGGGGGGTGGAAACACCATATATTTT
J gene: TRBJ1-2; V gene: TRBV5-6; D gene: TRBD1; clone size: few; CDR3 protein: CASSFGTGYTF; CDR3 DNA: TGTGCCAGCAGCTTCGGGACAGGGTACACCTTC
J gene: TRBJ2-7; V gene: TRBV5-1; D gene: TRBD2; clone size: NA; CDR3 protein: CASSLVAGGASEQYF; CDR3 DNA: TGCGCCAGCAGCTTGGTAGCGGGAGGGGCGAGCGAGCAGTACTTC
J gene: TRBJ1-2; V gene: TRBV4-1; D gene: TRBD1; clone size: NA; CDR3 protein: CASSQLTGGGYGYTF; CDR3 DNA: TGCGCCAGCAGCCAACTTACAGGGGGAGGCTATGGCTACACCTTC
J gene: TRBJ2-7; V gene: TRBV7-9; D gene: NA; clone size: NA; CDR3 protein: CASSSGPGSYEQYF; CDR3 DNA: TGTGCCAGCAGCTCTGGACCGGGATCCTACGAGCAGTACTTC
J gene: TRBJ2-1; V gene: TRBV7-2; D gene: NA; clone size: NA; CDR3 protein: CASSLAGAYNEQFF; CDR3 DNA: TGTGCCAGCAGCTTAGCGGGAGCCTACAATGAGCAGTTCTTC
J gene: TRBJ2-7; V gene: TRBV11-2; D gene: NA; clone size: NA; CDR3 protein: CASSQGVKGYEQYF; CDR3 DNA: TGTGCCAGCAGCCAAGGGGTGAAGGGCTACGAGCAGTACTTC
J gene: TRBJ2-2; V gene: TRBV5-1; D gene: NA; clone size: NA; CDR3 protein: CASSPRWTANTGELFF; CDR3 DNA: TGCGCCAGCAGCCCGCGATGGACAGCCAACACCGGGGAGCTGTTTTTT
J gene: TRBJ2-5; V gene: TRBV9; D gene: TRBD2; clone size: NA; CDR3 protein: CASSVDPQGGETQYF; CDR3 DNA: TGTGCCAGCAGCGTAGATCCCCAGGGAGGGGAGACCCAGTACTTC
J gene: TRBJ2-7; V gene: TRBV19; D gene: TRBD2; clone size: once; CDR3 protein: CASSSRLAENYEQYF; CDR3 DNA: TGTGCCAGTAGTTCCAGACTAGCGGAGAACTACGAGCAGTACTTC
J gene: TRBJ2-5; V gene: TRBV18; D gene: NA; clone size: NA; CDR3 protein: CASSPARQETQYF; CDR3 DNA: TGTGCCAGCTCACCGGCCAGACAAGAGACCCAGTACTTC
J gene: TRBJ2-5; V gene: TRBV10-3; D gene: TRBD1; clone size: NA; CDR3 protein: CAISESLQGVLETQYF; CDR3 DNA: TGTGCCATCAGTGAGTCGCTTCAGGGGGTCCTGGAGACCCAGTACTTC
J gene: TRBJ2-2; V gene: TRBV7-6; D gene: NA; clone size: once; CDR3 protein: CASSLLLETSGELFF; CDR3 DNA: TGTGCCAGCAGCTTGCTCCTAGAAACATCAGGGGAGCTGTTTTTT
J gene: TRBJ1-5; V gene: TRBV28; D gene: NA; clone size: NA; CDR3 protein: CASSGGSQPQHF; CDR3 DNA: TGTGCCAGCTCGGGGGGATCGCAGCCCCAGCATTTT
J gene: TRBJ1-2; V gene: TRBV9; D gene: TRBD1; clone size: NA; CDR3 protein: CASSVGGQGFGYTF; CDR3 DNA: TGTGCCAGCAGCGTAGGGGGACAGGGCTTTGGCTACACCTTC
J gene: TRBJ2-3; V gene: TRBV10-3; D gene: NA; clone size: NA; CDR3 protein: CAISEKTSTDTQYF; CDR3 DNA: TGTGCCATCAGTGAAAAGACTAGCACAGATACGCAGTATTTT
J gene: TRBJ2-7; V gene: TRBV27; D gene: TRBD2; clone size: NA; CDR3 protein: CASSTRLAGAYEQYF; CDR3 DNA: TGTGCCAGCAGTACCAGACTAGCGGGAGCGTACGAGCAGTACTTC
J gene: TRBJ2-7; V gene: TRBV23-1; D gene: TRBD1; clone size: once; CDR3 protein: CASSQKRDWQGAYEQYF; CDR3 DNA: TGCGCCAGCAGTCAAAAGAGGGATTGGCAGGGGGCCTACGAGCAGTACTTC
J gene: TRBJ1-1; V gene: TRBV7-3; D gene: NA; clone size: NA; CDR3 protein: CASRGPNTEAFF; CDR3 DNA: TGTGCCAGCAGGGGGCCAAACACTGAAGCTTTCTTT
J gene: TRBJ2-1; V gene: TRBV4-2; D gene: TRBD2; clone size: once; CDR3 protein: CASSQDGLLATERSTTYNEQFF; CDR3 DNA: TGTGCCAGCAGCCAGGACGGATTACTAGCGACTGAGAGAAGCACAACCTACAATGAGCAGTTCTTC
J gene: TRBJ2-1; V gene: TRBV7-9; D gene: NA; clone size: NA; CDR3 protein: CASSPPGVYNEQFF; CDR3 DNA: TGTGCCAGCAGCCCGCCGGGAGTATACAATGAGCAGTTCTTC
J gene: TRBJ2-2; V gene: TRBV19; D gene: TRBD1; clone size: NA; CDR3 protein: CASSSGTGLFSYTGELFF; CDR3 DNA: TGTGCCAGTAGTAGTGGGACAGGGCTGTTTTCGTACACCGGGGAGCTGTTTTTT
J gene: TRBJ2-3; V gene: TRBV30; D gene: NA; clone size: NA; CDR3 protein: CAWSVFTPSTDTQYF; CDR3 DNA: TGTGCCTGGAGTGTATTTACACCTAGCACAGATACGCAGTATTTT
J gene: TRBJ2-7; V gene: TRBV29-1; D gene: TRBD1; clone size: NA; CDR3 protein: CSVFLTGLHEQYF; CDR3 DNA: TGCAGCGTCTTTTTGACAGGGCTCCACGAGCAGTACTTC
J gene: TRBJ1-1; V gene: TRBV10-1; D gene: NA; clone size: NA; CDR3 protein: CASSEGQGAKAFF; CDR3 DNA: TGCGCCAGCAGTGAAGGTCAGGGTGCCAAAGCTTTCTTT
J gene: TRBJ2-1; V gene: TRBV4-1; D gene: TRBD2; clone size: NA; CDR3 protein: CASSRALSRGVDNEQFF; CDR3 DNA: TGCGCCAGCAGCCGCGCGCTCTCGCGGGGGGTCGACAATGAGCAGTTCTTC
J gene: TRBJ1-1; V gene: TRBV5-5; D gene: NA; clone size: NA; CDR3 protein: CASSLSFGAMDTEAFF; CDR3 DNA: TGTGCCAGCAGCTTGTCGTTTGGGGCCATGGACACTGAAGCTTTCTTT
J gene: TRBJ2-3; V gene: TRBV9; D gene: TRBD2; clone size: NA; CDR3 protein: CASSAGTSGSVWVDTQYF; CDR3 DNA: TGTGCCAGCAGCGCAGGGACTAGCGGGAGTGTCTGGGTAGATACGCAGTATTTT